These 27 T cell receptor beta chains came from one sample sequenced in a study of blood T cell repertoires in COVID-19. Method: immunoSEQ multiplex PCR; TCRdb's copy keeps in-frame clones and lacks some. The top ten clones hold about 20% of a sample with approximately 75,000 clones, around 84% of them seen once. The sequenced material came from peripheral blood. All receptors derive from a woman between 50 and 59 years old with acute or convalescent COVID-19.

The chain combines TRBV5-4 with TRBJ1-1; 9 bases align to TRBD1. With 4 bases clipped from V and 6 bases from J, the junction kept 13 bases outside the gene matches. Germline V gene lookup returns CDR1 SGHNT and CDR2 YYREEE (reference sequence). CDR3 size: 16 residues. The CDR3 DNA reads as TGTGCCAGCAGCCGAGGGACAGGGAACGAGAGAGCTGAAGCTTTCTTT. Translating it yields CASSRGTGNERAEAFF.

The chain couples TRBV5-1 to TRBJ2-7; possible D gene TRBD1, 6 bases. Germline loops: CDR1 SGHRS, CDR2 YFSETQ. CDR3 length: 17 residues. V shed 0 bases and J shed 2 bases, with 18 bases lying between them. As DNA, the CDR3 is TGCGCCAGCAGCTTGGTGGTCAGGGGAACCCCAGCCTACGAGCAGTACTTC. Its protein is CASSLVVRGTPAYEQYF.

The J gene is TRBJ1-2, the V gene TRBV7-8, with D perhaps TRBD1 (6 bases). CDR1 and CDR2 from the germline V gene are SGHVS and FQNEAQ. The CDR3 runs to 14 residues. V lost 4 bases, J lost 6 bases, and 15 bases lay in between. As DNA, the CDR3 is TGTGCCAGCAGCTCCCCCGATCCAGGGGATGGCTACACCTTC. Translated, it gives CASSSPDPGDGYTF.

The chain couples TRBV5-1 to TRBJ1-6, with D possibly TRBD1 on 6 matching bases. This CDR3 region has 15 residues. Germline-derived CDR1 and CDR2 are SGHRS and YFSETQ. The V end lost 2 bases, the J end lost 4 bases, and 10 bases lay between the germline ends. The CDR3 loop reads CASSLQGIYNSPLHF. DNA for the CDR3: TGCGCCAGCAGCTTACAGGGAATTTATAATTCACCCCTCCACTTT. Filled out from reference TRBV5-1 and TRBJ1-6, the complete variable domain reads KAGVTQTPRYLIKTRGQQVTLSCSPISGHRSVSWYQQTPGQGLQFLFEYFSETQRNKGNFPGRFSGRQFSNSRSEMNVSTLELGDSALYLCASSLQGIYNSPLHFGNGTRLTVT.

This sequence joins TRBV19 and TRBJ2-7; 7 positions agree with TRBD1. This CDR3 is built from 14 residues. The trim removed 5 bases at V and 7 bases at J, leaving 11 bases unmatched. The germline V gene encodes CDR1 LNHDA and CDR2 SQIVND (reference sequence). The CDR3 is CASSPRQGSGEQYF. CDR3 coding DNA: TGTGCCAGTAGTCCCCGACAGGGATCAGGAGAGCAGTACTTC.

This chain joins TRBV18 and TRBJ2-7; the match to TRBD1 covers 9 bases. With 2 bases clipped from V and 3 bases from J, the junction kept 5 bases outside the gene matches. In germline, CDR1 is KGHSH, CDR2 LQKENI. The CDR3 is 15 amino acids. The CDR3 DNA is TGTGCCAGCTCACCAACACCGGGACAGGGCTACGAGCAGTACTTC. This translates into CASSPTPGQGYEQYF.

The chain couples TRBV2 to TRBJ2-3, with D possibly being TRBD1 (5 bases). Germline loops: CDR1 SNHLY, CDR2 FYNNEI. This CDR3 is built from 15 residues. The V end lost 2 bases, the J end lost 2 bases, and 11 bases lay between the germline ends. CDR3 sequence (DNA): TGTGCCAGCAGTGAAACCAGGGTCCTCACAGATACGCAGTATTTT. Its protein is CASSETRVLTDTQYF. Using reference TRBV2 and TRBJ2-3 for the parts outside the CDR3, the full variable domain is EPEVTQTPSHQVTQMGQEVILRCVPISNHLYFYWYRQILGQKVEFLVSFYNNEISEKSEIFDDQFSVERPDGSNFTLKIRSTKLEDSAMYFCASSETRVLTDTQYFGPGTRLTVL.

This clone was detected a few times. The J gene is TRBJ2-5, the V gene TRBV7-2, with TRBD2 matching over 9 bases. CDR1 and CDR2 from the germline V gene are SGHTA and FQGNSA. V gave up 5 bases and J gave up 3 bases; unmatched junction bases: 4. CDR3 length equals 14 residues. The CDR3 sequence is CASSRRLAEETQYF. In DNA, the CDR3 is TGTGCCAGCAGCCGGAGACTAGCGGAAGAGACCCAGTACTTC. The complete variable domain, with remaining parts taken from reference TRBV7-2 and TRBJ2-5, reads GAGVSQSPSNKVTEKGKDVELRCDPISGHTALYWYRQSLGQGLEFLIYFQGNSAPDKSGLPSDRFSAERTGGSVSTLTIQRTQQEDSAVYLCASSRRLAEETQYFGPGTRLLVL.

This chain uses TRBV5-1 with TRBJ2-2; 8 bases map to TRBD1. Germline V CDR1 and CDR2: SGHRS, YFSETQ. The V gene end was trimmed by 5 bases and the J gene end by 2 bases; junction bases not matched to a gene: 2. The CDR3 is 14 amino acids. The CDR3 bases are TGCGCCAGCAGACAGGGGGGAAACACCGGGGAGCTGTTTTTT. Its protein product is CASRQGGNTGELFF.

V and J are TRBV12-3 or TRBV12-4 and TRBJ1-4, with a possible D match to TRBD1 (6 bases). V was shortened by 6 bases and J by 8 bases, with 13 bases between the two germline ends. This CDR3 spans 13 amino acids. The CDR3 DNA reads as TGTGCCAGCAGCCTCAGGGGAGGGGAAAAACTGTTTTTT. Amino acid sequence: CASSLRGGEKLFF.

This chain uses TRBV28 with TRBJ2-5, with TRBD2 matching over 8 bases. Germline-derived CDR1 and CDR2 are MDHEN and SYDVKM. Trimming cost V 3 bases and J 1 base; bases outside gene matches: 4. This CDR3 comprises 15 residues. CDR3 DNA sequence: TGTGCCAGCAGTTTCACTAGCGGAATCCAAGAGACCCAGTACTTC. The encoded protein is CASSFTSGIQETQYF.

The chain carries TRBV28 and TRBJ2-7; D may be TRBD2 (5 bases). Germline CDR1 is MDHEN and CDR2 is SYDVKM. The V end was cut by 5 bases, the J end by 0 bases, with 17 bases between. The CDR3 loop spans 16 amino acids. The CDR3 spells CASSPRGLRSSYEQYF. In DNA form, the CDR3 reads TGTGCCAGCAGTCCCAGAGGGCTGAGGAGCTCCTACGAGCAGTACTTC.

The chain has TRBV4-1 and TRBJ2-3; 7 nucleotides line up with TRBD1. The CDR3 has 17 residues. The germline V gene encodes CDR1 MGHRA and CDR2 YSYEKL. V lost 1 base and J lost 2; bases outside the gene matches: 9. Written as DNA, the CDR3 is TGCGCCAGCAGCCAAGGAGACAGGGTTCGACTCACAGATACGCAGTATTTT. Protein: CASSQGDRVRLTDTQYF.

This clone was found a few times. The V gene is TRBV28, the J gene TRBJ2-7; no reliable D call. V lost 6 bases, J lost 11 bases, and 20 bases lay in between. Germline V lookup: CDR1 MDHEN, CDR2 SYDVKM. The CDR3 sequence is 13 residues long. CDR3 in amino acids: CASSSPGSRSEYF. The DNA of the CDR3 is TGTGCCAGCAGCTCCCCGGGTTCCCGGAGTGAGTACTTC.

The chain combines TRBV6-5 with TRBJ1-4; D possibly corresponds to TRBD1 (5 bases). The CDR3 extends over 14 amino acids. V dropped 6 bases and J dropped 5 bases, with 13 bases sitting between them. Germline-derived CDR1 and CDR2 are MNHEY and SVGAGI. This chain's CDR3 is CASSGEGRNEKLFF. The CDR3 nucleotides read TGTGCCAGCAGCGGGGAGGGGAGGAATGAAAAACTGTTTTTT.

The CDR3 DNA is TGTGCCAGCAGCTTAGCGGGCTGGAACACTGAAGCTTTCTTT. Translated: CASSLAGWNTEAFF. This chain links TRBV7-6 with TRBJ1-1; D remains ambiguous. Germline lookup yields CDR1 SGHVS and CDR2 FNYEAQ. The CDR3 consists of 14 residues. The V end lost 0 bases, the J end lost 1 base, and 6 bases lay between the germline ends.

The chain has TRBV9 and TRBJ2-7, with TRBD1 matching 8 bases. Germline V gene data show CDR1 as SGDLS and CDR2 as YYNGEE. This CDR3 has 15 amino acids. V gave up 0 bases and J gave up 4 bases; unmatched junction bases: 6. This CDR3 reads CASSVGGTGQYEQYF. The CDR3 coding sequence is TGTGCCAGCAGCGTAGGTGGGACAGGACAATACGAGCAGTACTTC.

The gene calls are TRBV3-1 (or the pseudogene TRBV3-2) and TRBJ2-5, with D possibly being TRBD1 (5 bases). The CDR3 runs 15 residues. With 1 base removed from V and 2 bases from J, the gap between germline ends came to 11 bases. The V gene's germline CDR1 is LGHDT and CDR2 YNNKEL (reference sequence). The CDR3 bases are TGTGCCAGCAGCCAAGTATCAGGGAATCAAGAGACCCAGTACTTC. Translating it yields CASSQVSGNQETQYF.

V usage is TRBV27 and J usage is TRBJ1-2; 9 bases align to TRBD1. The germline CDR1 and CDR2 sequences are MNHEY and SMNVEV (reference sequence). V shed 3 bases and J 7 bases; nucleotides not matched to a gene: 9. This CDR3 contains 15 residues. The CDR3 DNA reads as TGTGCCAGCAGTTTCAACAGGGGGCCAAGCGGTGGCTACACCTTC. It specifies CASSFNRGPSGGYTF.

This sequence joins TRBV27 and TRBJ2-7; D ambiguous. Germline V gene lookup returns CDR1 MNHEY and CDR2 SMNVEV (reference sequence). V lost 3 bases and J 5 bases, leaving 14 bases between the germline ends. The CDR3 totals 14 residues. The CDR3 here is CASSFSGPRHEQYF. Here the CDR3 DNA reads TGTGCCAGCAGTTTCTCCGGCCCCAGGCACGAGCAGTACTTC.

The V and J genes are TRBV2 and TRBJ2-7, with a tentative D call TRBD2 (6 bases). This CDR3 has 12 residues. In germline, CDR1 is SNHLY, CDR2 FYNNEI. V shed 4 bases and J shed 2 bases, with 6 bases lying between them. The CDR3 nucleotides are TGTGCCAGCAGTGGGAGGGCCTACGAGCAGTACTTC. Translating it yields CASSGRAYEQYF.

The chain employs TRBV6-5 and TRBJ2-7; 8 bases are shared with TRBD2. The germline CDR1 and CDR2 sequences are MNHEY and SVGAGI. The CDR3 spans 15 residues. Trimming at V came to 6 bases and at J to 1 base, leaving 8 bases not matched to a gene. The chain's CDR3 is CASRPSGGKSYEQYF. CDR3 sequence (DNA): TGTGCCAGCAGACCTTCGGGGGGGAAATCCTACGAGCAGTACTTC.

The chain employs TRBV5-1 and TRBJ2-1; 8 nucleotides match TRBD2. This CDR3 has 15 residues. The germline V gene has CDR1 SGHRS and CDR2 YFSETQ. Trimming removed 6 bases from V and 2 bases from J; junction bases left unmatched: 7. The DNA of the CDR3 is TGCGCCAGCACGCCGTCAGCGGGGGCCTACAATGAGCAGTTCTTC. It specifies CASTPSAGAYNEQFF.

The rearrangement links TRBV19 to TRBJ1-5; 8 bases map to TRBD1. The CDR3 is 13 amino acids. With 5 bases clipped from V and 6 bases from J, the junction kept 3 bases outside the gene matches. Germline values: CDR1 LNHDA, CDR2 SQIVND (reference sequence). CDR3 bases: TGTGCCAGTAGTCCAGGGGGCGGTCAGCCCCAGCATTTT. Translation: CASSPGGGQPQHF.

This clone has only a few counts. J is TRBJ2-2 and V is TRBV6-5; 7 bases align to TRBD2. In germline, CDR1 is MNHEY, CDR2 SVGAGI. The CDR3 covers 14 residues. The J segment lost 7 bases and the V segment lost 6 bases, leaving 8 bases of the junction unmatched. CDR3 coding DNA: TGTGCCAGCAGAGGACTAGGGATGGGCGGGGAGCTGTTTTTT. This codes for CASRGLGMGGELFF.

The V call is TRBV7-2, the J call TRBJ2-1; 8 bases match TRBD2. After removal of 7 bases from V and 7 bases from J, the junction contained 15 bases not matched to a gene. CDR1 SGHTA and CDR2 FQGNSA come from the germline V gene. The CDR3 loop spans 16 amino acids. CDR3 protein: CASNHPHAGGLNEQFF. CDR3 DNA sequence: TGTGCCAGCAACCACCCCCATGCGGGAGGCCTTAATGAGCAGTTCTTC.

The genes are TRBV30 and TRBJ1-1, with 11 positions matching TRBD1. The CDR3 consists of 14 residues. Germline V CDR1 and CDR2: GTSNPN, SVGIG (reference sequence). Trimming at V came to 5 bases and at J to 4 bases, leaving 6 bases not matched to a gene. The chain's CDR3 is CAWSDRGLRTEAFF. The CDR3 nucleotides are TGTGCCTGGTCGGACAGGGGGCTTCGCACTGAAGCTTTCTTT.